This T cell receptor beta chain was obtained from a study of OX40 agonist ivuxolimab in advanced cancers. Study-wide background: Partial responses were achieved by three patients, of whom one had hepatocellular carcinoma and two had cutaneous melanoma. Study-wide findings and caveats: Normalized T-cell clonal expansion was also low in some nonresponders.

Assay used: immunoSEQ multiplex PCR; TCRdb lists only in-frame clones, some missing. Among around 95,000 clones, just under 95% were seen once, and the ten largest hold about 0.27%. CDR3 length equals 14 residues. Germline V CDR1 and CDR2: GTSNPN, SVGIG (reference sequence). The V segment lost 0 bases and the J segment 5 bases; nucleotides outside the gene matches: 2. Of note for this clone: Antigen specificity is unknown.

The specimen comprised CD4+ or CD8+ T cells sorted from blood, sampled in a trial of the OX40 agonist ivuxolimab. The genes are TRBV30 and TRBJ2-7, with 12 nucleotides matching TRBD1. The sequence was collected from an adult with an advanced solid tumor such as melanoma, head and neck, liver or kidney cancer. The CDR3 protein is CAWSVGTGGHEQYF. The DNA of the CDR3 is TGTGCCTGGAGTGTTGGGACAGGGGGCCACGAGCAGTACTTC.